The following is a T cell receptor beta chain sequence with its context. In germline, CDR1 is SEHNR, CDR2 FQNEAQ (reference sequence). V lost 5 bases to trimming and J lost 8 bases; unmatched junction nucleotides: 6. The CDR3 loop spans 15 amino acids. The sample originates from a study of shared clonotypes between healthy human individuals. The wider study: Three CD4 naive, three CD4 memory, two CD8 naive and one CD8 memory plate were used per donor.

Libraries were prepared by immunoSEQ multiplex PCR; TCRdb keeps only in-frame clonotypes and omits some of them. The sample includes millions of clones, about 95% seen only once; the top ten take 1.1%. CD45RO-negative, CCR7-selected cells formed the naive CD8 fraction, which excluded terminally differentiated effector memory CD45RA+ cells. The specimen was naive CD8+ T cells sorted from blood. The chain carries TRBV7-9 and TRBJ2-1; TRBD2 matches at 13 bases. The receptor's source is a man aged 18 to 30 in good health. This CDR3 is CASSRTSGGAHEQFF. DNA of the CDR3: TGTGCCAGCAGCCGTACTAGCGGGGGGGCCCATGAGCAGTTCTTC.